The T cell receptor (beta chain) under discussion was sequenced for a study of blood T cell repertoires in COVID-19. Libraries were prepared by immunoSEQ multiplex PCR; TCRdb keeps only in-frame clonotypes and omits some of them. The table records around 200,000 clones, around four fifths of them present only once. Material for sequencing was peripheral blood. The clonotype was recovered from a man aged 45 to 65 with active or convalescent COVID-19.

DNA of the CDR3: TGTGCCAGCAGTCTTCCTTCAGGGGGATTGGGGGAGCAGTACTTC. This encodes CASSLPSGGLGEQYF. This sequence joins TRBV6-5 and TRBJ2-7; TRBD1 matches at 7 bases. The CDR3 is 15 amino acids. The junction had 14 bases not matched to a gene; V was cut back by 5 bases and J by 7 bases. The germline CDR1 and CDR2 sequences are MNHEY and SVGAGI.